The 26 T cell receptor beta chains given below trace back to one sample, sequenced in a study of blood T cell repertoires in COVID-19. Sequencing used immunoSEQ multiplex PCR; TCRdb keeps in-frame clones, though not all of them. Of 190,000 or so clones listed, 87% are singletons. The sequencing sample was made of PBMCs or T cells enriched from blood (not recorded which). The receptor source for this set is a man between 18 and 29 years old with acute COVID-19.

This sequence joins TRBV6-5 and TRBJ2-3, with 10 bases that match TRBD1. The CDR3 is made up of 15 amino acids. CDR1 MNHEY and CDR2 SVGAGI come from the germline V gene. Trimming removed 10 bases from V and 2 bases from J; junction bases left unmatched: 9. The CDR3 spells CATSDRGPNTDTQYF. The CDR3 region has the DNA TGTGCCACATCCGACAGGGGGCCCAACACAGATACGCAGTATTTT.

This CDR3 is CASSQAQTGTTDTQYF. CDR3 DNA: TGCGCCAGCAGCCAGGCCCAGACAGGGACCACAGATACGCAGTATTTT. V gene TRBV4-1 combines with J gene TRBJ2-3; 7 bases fit TRBD1. V gave up 3 bases and J gave up 2 bases; unmatched junction bases: 8. Germline V gene sequence: CDR1 MGHRA, CDR2 YSYEKL. The CDR3 has 16 amino acids.

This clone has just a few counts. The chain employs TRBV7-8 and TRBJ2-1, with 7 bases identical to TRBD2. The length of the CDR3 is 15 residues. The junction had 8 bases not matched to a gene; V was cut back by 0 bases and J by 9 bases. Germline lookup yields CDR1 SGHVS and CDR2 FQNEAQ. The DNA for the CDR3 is TGTGCCAGCAGCTTAGCGCCTTGGGAGCGGGGTGAGCAGTTCTTC. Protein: CASSLAPWERGEQFF. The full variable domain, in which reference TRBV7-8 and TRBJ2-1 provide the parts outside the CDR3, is GAGVSQSPRYKVAKRGQDVALRCDPISGHVSLFWYQQALGQGPEFLTYFQNEAQLDKSGLPSDRFFAERPEGSVSTLKIQRTQQEDSAVYLCASSLAPWERGEQFFGPGTRLTVL.

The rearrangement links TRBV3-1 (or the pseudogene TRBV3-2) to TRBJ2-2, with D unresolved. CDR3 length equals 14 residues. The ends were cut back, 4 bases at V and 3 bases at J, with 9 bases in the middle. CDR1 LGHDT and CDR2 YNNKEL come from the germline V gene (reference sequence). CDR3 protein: CASSRGWDTGELFF. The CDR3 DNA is TGTGCCAGCAGCCGCGGATGGGACACCGGGGAGCTGTTTTTT.

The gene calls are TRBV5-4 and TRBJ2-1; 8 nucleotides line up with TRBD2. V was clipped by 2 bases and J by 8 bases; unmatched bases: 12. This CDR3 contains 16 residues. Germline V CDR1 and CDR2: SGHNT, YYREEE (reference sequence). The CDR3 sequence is CASSLRTGTSTYEQFF. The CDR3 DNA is TGTGCCAGCAGCTTAAGAACCGGGACTAGTACCTATGAGCAGTTCTTC.

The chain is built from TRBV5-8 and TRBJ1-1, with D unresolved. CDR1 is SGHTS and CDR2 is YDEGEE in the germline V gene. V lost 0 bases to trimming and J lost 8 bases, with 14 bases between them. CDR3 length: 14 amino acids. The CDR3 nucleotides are TGTGCCAGCAGCTTGGGCCTACGGGGAAAAGAAGCTTTCTTT. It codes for CASSLGLRGKEAFF.

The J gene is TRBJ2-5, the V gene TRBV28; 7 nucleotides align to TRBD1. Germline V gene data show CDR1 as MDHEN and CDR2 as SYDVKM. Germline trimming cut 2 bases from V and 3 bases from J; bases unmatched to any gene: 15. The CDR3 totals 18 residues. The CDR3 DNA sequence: TGTGCCAGCAGTTTACGGCGGACAGGCCGAAGAGGTAAAGAGACCCAGTACTTC. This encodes CASSLRRTGRRGKETQYF. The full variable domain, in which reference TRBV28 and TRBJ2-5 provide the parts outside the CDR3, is DVKVTQSSRYLVKRTGEKVFLECVQDMDHENMFWYRQDPGLGLRLIYFSYDVKMKEKGDIPEGYSVSREKKERFSLILESASTNQTSMYLCASSLRRTGRRGKETQYFGPGTRLLVL.

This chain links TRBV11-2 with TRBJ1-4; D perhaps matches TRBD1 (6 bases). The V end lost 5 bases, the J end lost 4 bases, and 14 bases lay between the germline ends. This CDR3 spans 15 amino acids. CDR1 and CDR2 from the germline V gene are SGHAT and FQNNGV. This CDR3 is CASSVSTGLNEKLFF. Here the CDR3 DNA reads TGTGCCAGCAGCGTATCGACAGGACTTAATGAAAAACTGTTTTTT.

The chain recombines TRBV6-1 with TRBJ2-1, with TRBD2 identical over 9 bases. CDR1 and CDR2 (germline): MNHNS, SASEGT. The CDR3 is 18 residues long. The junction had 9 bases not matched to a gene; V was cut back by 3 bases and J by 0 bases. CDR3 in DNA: TGTGCCAGCAGTGAGGCCATAGCGGGAGCCTCCTCCTACAATGAGCAGTTCTTC. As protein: CASSEAIAGASSYNEQFF.

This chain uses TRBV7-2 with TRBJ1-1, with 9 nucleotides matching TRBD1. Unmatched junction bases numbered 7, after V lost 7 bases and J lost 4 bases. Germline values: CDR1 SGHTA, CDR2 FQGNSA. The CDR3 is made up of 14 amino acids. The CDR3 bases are TGTGCCAGCACCCGGGACAGGGAGTCCACTGAAGCTTTCTTT. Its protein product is CASTRDRESTEAFF.

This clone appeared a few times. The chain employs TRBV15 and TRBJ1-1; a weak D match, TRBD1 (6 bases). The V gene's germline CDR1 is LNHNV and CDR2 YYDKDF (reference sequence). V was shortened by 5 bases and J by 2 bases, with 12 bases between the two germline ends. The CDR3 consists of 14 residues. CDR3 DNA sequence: TGTGCCACCAGCGTTTCACAGGGAAACACTGAAGCTTTCTTT. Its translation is CATSVSQGNTEAFF.

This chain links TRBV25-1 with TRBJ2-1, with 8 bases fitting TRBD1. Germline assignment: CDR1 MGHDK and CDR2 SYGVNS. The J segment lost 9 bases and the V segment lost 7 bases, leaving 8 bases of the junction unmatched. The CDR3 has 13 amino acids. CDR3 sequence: CASTLTGVIEQFF. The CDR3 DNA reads TGTGCCAGCACCCTGACAGGGGTTATTGAGCAGTTCTTC.

In nucleotides, the CDR3 is TGTGCCAGCAGCCCCCGAGGACAGGGAGGGACAGATACGCAGTATTTT. It codes for CASSPRGQGGTDTQYF. This chain joins TRBV7-9 and TRBJ2-3; possibly TRBD1 for D (8 bases). This CDR3 has 16 residues. The germline CDR1 and CDR2 sequences are SEHNR and FQNEAQ (reference sequence). V was clipped by 5 bases and J by 3 bases, with 18 bases between them.

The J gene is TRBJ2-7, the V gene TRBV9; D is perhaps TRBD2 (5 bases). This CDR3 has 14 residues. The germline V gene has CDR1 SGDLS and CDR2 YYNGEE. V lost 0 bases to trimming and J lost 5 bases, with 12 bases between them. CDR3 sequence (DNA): TGTGCCAGCAGCGTAGCTGAGGGTTGGGACGAGCAGTACTTC. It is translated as CASSVAEGWDEQYF. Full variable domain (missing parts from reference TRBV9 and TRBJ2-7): DSGVTQTPKHLITATGQRVTLRCSPRSGDLSVYWYQQSLDQGLQFLIQYYNGEERAKGNILERFSAQQFPDLHSELNLSSLELGDSALYFCASSVAEGWDEQYFGPGTRLTVT.

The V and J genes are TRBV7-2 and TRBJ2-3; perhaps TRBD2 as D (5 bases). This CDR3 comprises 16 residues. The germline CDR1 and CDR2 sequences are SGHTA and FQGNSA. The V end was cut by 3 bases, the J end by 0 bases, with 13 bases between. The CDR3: CASSFLERTSTDTQYF. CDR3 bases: TGTGCCAGCAGCTTTCTAGAGCGGACTAGCACAGATACGCAGTATTTT. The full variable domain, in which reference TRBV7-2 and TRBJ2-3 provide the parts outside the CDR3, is GAGVSQSPSNKVTEKGKDVELRCDPISGHTALYWYRQSLGQGLEFLIYFQGNSAPDKSGLPSDRFSAERTGGSVSTLTIQRTQQEDSAVYLCASSFLERTSTDTQYFGPGTRLTVL.

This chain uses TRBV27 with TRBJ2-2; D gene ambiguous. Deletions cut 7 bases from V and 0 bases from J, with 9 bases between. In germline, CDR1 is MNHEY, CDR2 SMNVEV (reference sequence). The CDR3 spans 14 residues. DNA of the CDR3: TGTGCCAGCACCCGGCTAGCGAACACCGGGGAGCTGTTTTTT. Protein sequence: CASTRLANTGELFF.

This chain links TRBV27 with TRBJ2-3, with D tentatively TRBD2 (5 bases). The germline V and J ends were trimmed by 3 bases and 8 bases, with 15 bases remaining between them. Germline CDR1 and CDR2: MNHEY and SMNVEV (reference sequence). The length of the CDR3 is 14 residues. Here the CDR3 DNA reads TGTGCCAGCAGTTTTTTGGACTCCACGGGTACGCAGTATTTT. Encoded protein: CASSFLDSTGTQYF.

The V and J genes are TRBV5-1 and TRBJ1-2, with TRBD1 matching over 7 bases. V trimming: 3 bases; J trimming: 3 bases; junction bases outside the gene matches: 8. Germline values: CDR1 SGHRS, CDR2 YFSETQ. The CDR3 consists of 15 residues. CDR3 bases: TGCGCCAGCAGCTCGGGACAGCCTGGAGACTATGGCTACACCTTC. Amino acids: CASSSGQPGDYGYTF.

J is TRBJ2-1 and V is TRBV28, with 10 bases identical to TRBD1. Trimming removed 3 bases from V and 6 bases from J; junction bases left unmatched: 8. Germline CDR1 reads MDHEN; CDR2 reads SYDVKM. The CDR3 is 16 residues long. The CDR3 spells CASSLGTGAFGNEQFF. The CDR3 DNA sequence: TGTGCCAGCAGTTTGGGGACAGGGGCTTTTGGCAATGAGCAGTTCTTC. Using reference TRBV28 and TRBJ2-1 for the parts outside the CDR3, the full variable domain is DVKVTQSSRYLVKRTGEKVFLECVQDMDHENMFWYRQDPGLGLRLIYFSYDVKMKEKGDIPEGYSVSREKKERFSLILESASTNQTSMYLCASSLGTGAFGNEQFFGPGTRLTVL.

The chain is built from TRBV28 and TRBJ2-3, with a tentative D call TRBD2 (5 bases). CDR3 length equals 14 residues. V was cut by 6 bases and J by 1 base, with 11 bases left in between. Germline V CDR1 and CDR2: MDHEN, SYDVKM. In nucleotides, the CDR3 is TGTGCCAGCAGACGCCGGGATCGCACAGATACGCAGTATTTT. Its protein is CASRRRDRTDTQYF.

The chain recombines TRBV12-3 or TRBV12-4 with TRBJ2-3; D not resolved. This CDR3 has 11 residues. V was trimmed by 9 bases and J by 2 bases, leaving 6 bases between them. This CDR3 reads CASRLTDTQYF. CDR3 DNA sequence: TGTGCCAGTCGACTCACAGATACGCAGTATTTT.

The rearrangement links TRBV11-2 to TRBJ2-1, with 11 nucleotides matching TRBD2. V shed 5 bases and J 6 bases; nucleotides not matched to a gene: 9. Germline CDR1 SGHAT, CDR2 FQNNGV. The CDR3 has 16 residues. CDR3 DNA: TGTGCCAGCAGCAGGACCTTTGGGACTAGCGGCAATGAGCAGTTCTTC. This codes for CASSRTFGTSGNEQFF.

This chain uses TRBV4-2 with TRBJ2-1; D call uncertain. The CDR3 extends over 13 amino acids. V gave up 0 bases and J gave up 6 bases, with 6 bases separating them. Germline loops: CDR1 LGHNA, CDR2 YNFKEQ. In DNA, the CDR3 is TGTGCCAGCAGCCAAGACAGTACCAATGAGCAGTTCTTC. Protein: CASSQDSTNEQFF.

The CDR3 DNA is TGTGCCAGCTCACCGCAGGGCCAGAACACTGAAGCTTTCTTT. It translates to CASSPQGQNTEAFF. The chain recombines TRBV18 with TRBJ1-1; TRBD1 might be the D (5 bases). The CDR3 is made up of 14 amino acids. Trimming removed 3 bases at V and 1 base at J, with 9 bases between. CDR1 and CDR2 from the germline V gene are KGHSH and LQKENI.

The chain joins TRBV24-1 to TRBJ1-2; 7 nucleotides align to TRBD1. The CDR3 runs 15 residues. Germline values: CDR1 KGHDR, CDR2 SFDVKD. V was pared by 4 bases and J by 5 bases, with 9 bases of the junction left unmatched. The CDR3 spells CATSEPGQEHYGYTF. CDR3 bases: TGTGCCACCAGTGAACCAGGACAGGAACATTATGGCTACACCTTC.

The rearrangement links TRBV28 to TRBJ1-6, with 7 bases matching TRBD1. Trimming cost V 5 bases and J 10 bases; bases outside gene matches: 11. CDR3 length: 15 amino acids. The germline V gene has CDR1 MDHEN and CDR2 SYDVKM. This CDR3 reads CASSPSRQGNSPLHF. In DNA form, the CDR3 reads TGTGCCAGCAGTCCGAGTAGACAGGGTAACTCACCCCTCCACTTT.